A single sample gave rise to the 31 T cell receptor beta chains below, sequenced in a study of blood T cell repertoires in COVID-19. Method: immunoSEQ multiplex PCR; TCRdb's copy keeps in-frame clones and lacks some. Counted here are 200,000 to 250,000 clones, about nine tenths occurring once; the ten biggest clones make up approximately 2.8%. The sample taken for sequencing was PBMCs or T cells enriched from blood (not recorded which). Source of these receptors: a woman aged 50 to 60 in a cohort exposed to, infected with or recovered from COVID-19 (not recorded which).

The chain couples TRBV6-2 or TRBV6-3 to TRBJ2-1; 10 bases line up with TRBD1. V shed 5 bases and J 8 bases; nucleotides not matched to a gene: 9. The CDR3 loop spans 15 amino acids. Germline CDR1 is MNHEY and CDR2 is SVGEGT. The CDR3 protein is CASSRPGTGVHEQFF. The CDR3, as DNA: TGTGCCAGCAGTCGTCCCGGGACAGGGGTCCATGAGCAGTTCTTC.

The CDR3 DNA sequence: TGTGCCAGTAGTACCGATTGGACAGACACGGGGGAAAAACTGTTTTTT. Its translation is CASSTDWTDTGEKLFF. The chain is built from TRBV19 and TRBJ1-4, with TRBD1 as a possible D gene (6 bases). The V end lost 4 bases, the J end lost 8 bases, and 20 bases lay between the germline ends. The CDR3 is 16 residues long. Looked up from germline, CDR1 is LNHDA and CDR2 is SQIVND (reference sequence).

The genes are TRBV19 and TRBJ1-2, with TRBD1 as a possible D gene (5 bases). Germline V gene lookup returns CDR1 LNHDA and CDR2 SQIVND (reference sequence). Trimming took 4 bases from V and 6 from J, leaving 21 bases between them. The CDR3 consists of 16 residues. The CDR3 DNA is TGTGCCAGTAGTAGACCCAAAAGTCAGGGCGCGAATGGCTACACCTTC. Translated: CASSRPKSQGANGYTF. Supplemented by reference TRBV19 and TRBJ1-2, the full variable domain reads DGGITQSPKYLFRKEGQNVTLSCEQNLNHDAMYWYRQDPGQGLRLIYYSQIVNDFQKGDIAEGYSVSREKKESFPLTVTSAQKNPTAFYLCASSRPKSQGANGYTFGSGTRLTVV.

This chain connects TRBV29-1 to TRBJ2-3, with 8 bases lining up with TRBD2. J was trimmed by 3 bases and V by 7 bases; bases with no gene match: 6. Germline V lookup: CDR1 SQVTM, CDR2 ANQGSEA. This CDR3 has 13 residues. The CDR3 region is CSATRGGTDTQYF. The DNA of the CDR3 is TGCAGCGCAACCCGGGGGGGTACAGATACGCAGTATTTT.

V and J are TRBV6-5 and TRBJ1-1, with D possibly matching TRBD1 (5 bases). V was shortened by 6 bases and J by 3 bases, with 8 bases between the two germline ends. This CDR3 is built from 12 residues. The germline CDR1 and CDR2 sequences are MNHEY and SVGAGI. The CDR3 is CASRGRDTEAFF. Written as DNA, the CDR3 is TGTGCCAGCAGGGGGCGCGACACTGAAGCTTTCTTT.

The chain recombines TRBV11-2 with TRBJ1-2; maybe TRBD1 (6 bases). Per the germline V gene, CDR1 is SGHAT and CDR2 is FQNNGV. This CDR3 is built from 16 residues. V was cut by 5 bases and J by 6 bases, with 22 bases left in between. The CDR3 DNA reads TGTGCCAGCAGCCTCGGCACAGGGTATGTAGTGAATGGCTACACCTTC. Amino acids: CASSLGTGYVVNGYTF.

This chain links TRBV6-5 with TRBJ1-6; weak D call: TRBD1 (5 bases). The CDR3 loop spans 14 amino acids. CDR1 MNHEY and CDR2 SVGAGI come from the germline V gene. The germline V and J ends were trimmed by 7 bases and 5 bases, with 12 bases remaining between them. The CDR3 reads CASTGRQNNSPLHF. Here the CDR3 DNA reads TGTGCCAGCACCGGGAGACAGAATAATTCACCCCTCCACTTT.

The gene calls are TRBV9 and TRBJ2-3, with TRBD2 matching over 10 bases. Germline CDR1 SGDLS, CDR2 YYNGEE. The CDR3 runs to 16 residues. Trimming cost V 4 bases and J 4 bases; bases outside gene matches: 9. The CDR3 DNA is TGTGCCAGCAGCCCTTTAGCGGGGGGCCCCCCAGATACGCAGTATTTT. As protein: CASSPLAGGPPDTQYF.

This clone was recorded a few times. This chain links TRBV6-1 with TRBJ1-2; D is possibly TRBD1 (5 bases). Germline-derived CDR1 and CDR2 are MNHNS and SASEGT. This CDR3 comprises 16 residues. The V end was cut by 2 bases, the J end by 4 bases, with 17 bases between. CDR3 in DNA: TGTGCCAGCAGTGAAATGTACCCTTCAAGGGGCTATGGCTACACCTTC. Protein product: CASSEMYPSRGYGYTF.

V gene TRBV30 combines with J gene TRBJ1-6; 8 bases are a match to TRBD1. Germline V gene lookup returns CDR1 GTSNPN and CDR2 SVGIG (reference sequence). V trimming: 4 bases; J trimming: 5 bases; junction bases outside the gene matches: 1. The CDR3 extends over 13 amino acids. CDR3 sequence (DNA): TGTGCCTGGACGGGACAGGATAATTCACCCCTCCACTTT. Its translation: CAWTGQDNSPLHF.

The chain links TRBV10-1 to TRBJ2-3, with TRBD2 matching over 8 bases. Per the germline V gene, CDR1 is WNHNN and CDR2 is SYGVQD (reference sequence). This CDR3 spans 15 amino acids. The junction had 6 bases not matched to a gene; V was cut back by 3 bases and J by 4 bases. CDR3 in amino acids: CASSDFHSGADTQYF. The CDR3 region has the DNA TGCGCCAGCAGTGATTTTCATAGCGGGGCAGATACGCAGTATTTT.

This chain connects TRBV4-3 to TRBJ2-3; D remains unclear. V was shortened by 4 bases and J by 4 bases, with 9 bases between the two germline ends. Germline V gene lookup returns CDR1 LGHNA and CDR2 YSLEER. CDR3 length: 13 amino acids. The CDR3 DNA reads TGCGCCAGCAGCCGCGAGCGCCCAGATACGCAGTATTTT. It yields the protein CASSRERPDTQYF.

This clone occurred once. Here the CDR3 reads CASSFSGTYEQYF. In DNA, the CDR3 is TGTGCCAGCAGTTTTTCGGGGACCTACGAGCAGTACTTC. This chain uses TRBV12-3 or TRBV12-4 with TRBJ2-7, with TRBD2 as a possible D gene (5 bases). This CDR3 is built from 13 residues. V was cut by 3 bases and J by 2 bases, with 8 bases left in between.

The chain couples TRBV30 to TRBJ1-5, with 8 bases identical to TRBD1. Unmatched junction bases numbered 9, after V lost 4 bases and J lost 7 bases. This CDR3 is built from 14 residues. From germline, CDR1 is GTSNPN and CDR2 SVGIG (reference sequence). The CDR3 bases are TGTGCCTGGACTTTGGACAGGGTGAGCCAGCCCCAGCATTTT. Translating it yields CAWTLDRVSQPQHF. The full variable domain, with the rest looked up from reference TRBV30 and TRBJ1-5, is SQTIHQWPATLVQPVGSPLSLECTVEGTSNPNLYWYRQAAGRGLQLLFYSVGIGQISSEVPQNLSASRPQDRQFILSSKKLLLSDSGFYLCAWTLDRVSQPQHFGDGTRLSIL.

This chain connects TRBV28 to TRBJ1-2; D remains ambiguous. Trimming stripped 5 bases from V and 8 bases from J, with 24 bases between. The germline V gene has CDR1 MDHEN and CDR2 SYDVKM. This CDR3 has 16 amino acids. This CDR3 is CASSTASGAGLRGYTF. In DNA form, the CDR3 reads TGTGCCAGCAGTACCGCCTCGGGAGCGGGTTTGCGAGGCTACACCTTC.

This chain connects TRBV5-1 to TRBJ2-7; no clear D gene. V lost 1 base to trimming and J lost 6 bases, with 14 bases between them. CDR1 and CDR2 from the germline V gene are SGHRS and YFSETQ. This CDR3 comprises 14 residues. The CDR3 region has the DNA TGCGCCAGCAGCTTGAACAGCAATAGTCTCGAGCAGTACTTC. This translates into CASSLNSNSLEQYF.

The rearrangement uses TRBV14 and TRBJ1-2; D unresolved. The ends were cut back, 1 base at V and 4 bases at J, with 7 bases in the middle. The CDR3 runs to 13 residues. Germline assignment: CDR1 SGHDN and CDR2 FVKESK. The CDR3, as DNA: TGTGCCAGCAGCCAAGGGCAGTTCTATGGCTACACCTTC. It is translated as CASSQGQFYGYTF.

V is TRBV9 and J is TRBJ2-2, with a possible D match to TRBD2 (5 bases). The CDR3 covers 15 residues. Trimming pared 0 bases from V and 5 bases from J, leaving 11 bases between. In germline, CDR1 is SGDLS, CDR2 YYNGEE. CDR3 DNA sequence: TGTGCCAGCAGCGTAGACCCGAGAGGGACCGGGGAGCTGTTTTTT. Translated, it gives CASSVDPRGTGELFF.

This chain links TRBV20-1 with TRBJ2-7; D is perhaps TRBD2 (6 bases). Germline CDR1 and CDR2: DFQATT and SNEGSKA (reference sequence). This CDR3 is 14 amino acids long. Between the trimmed V and J ends, which lost 3 bases and 4 bases, there was a span of 16 bases. This CDR3 is CSASTPAGLYEQYF. CDR3 nucleotides: TGCAGTGCTAGTACCCCGGCGGGGCTATACGAGCAGTACTTC.

The J gene is TRBJ2-3, the V gene TRBV9; the match to TRBD2 covers 11 bases. Germline lookup yields CDR1 SGDLS and CDR2 YYNGEE. V lost 3 bases, J lost 2 bases, and 8 bases stayed unmatched. This CDR3 is 17 amino acids long. The CDR3 protein is CASSAPSGGTLTDTQYF. As DNA, the CDR3 is TGTGCCAGCAGCGCCCCTAGCGGGGGGACCCTCACAGATACGCAGTATTTT.

V and J are TRBV4-2 and TRBJ2-5; D ambiguous. Germline loops: CDR1 LGHNA, CDR2 YNFKEQ. V shed 3 bases and J shed 4 bases, with 12 bases lying between them. CDR3 length equals 14 residues. CDR3 sequence (DNA): TGTGCCAGCAGCCATCCCCCTCCTTCAGAGACCCAGTACTTC. Translating gives CASSHPPPSETQYF.

The J gene is TRBJ1-1, the V gene TRBV12-3 or TRBV12-4; D might be TRBD1 (5 bases). The length of the CDR3 is 13 residues. V lost 5 bases and J lost 5, with 12 bases in between. The DNA of the CDR3 is TGTGCCAGCAGTAATACAGGATGGACTGAAGCTTTCTTT. Protein product: CASSNTGWTEAFF.

This clone was observed a few times. Germline and junction disagree at one end, which may indicate a read error. The chain is built from TRBV30 and TRBJ1-6, with 8 bases aligning to TRBD1. The CDR3 consists of 13 residues. Germline CDR1 is GTSNPN and CDR2 is SVGIG (reference sequence). CDR3 residues: CAGSLDRGAPLHF. The CDR3 nucleotides are TGTGCCGGGAGCCTAGACAGGGGCGCACCCCTCCACTTT. Complete variable domain (other parts from reference TRBV30 and TRBJ1-6): SQTIHQWPATLVQPVGSPLSLECTVEGTSNPNLYWYRQAAGRGLQLLFYSVGIGQISSEVPQNLSASRPQDRQFILSSKKLLLSDSGFYLCAGSLDRGAPLHFGNGTRLTVT.

Only one count was recorded for this clone. V gene TRBV4-1 combines with J gene TRBJ2-3, with 10 bases lining up with TRBD2. The CDR3 has 16 amino acids. V was clipped by 2 bases and J by 8 bases; unmatched bases: 10. The germline V gene encodes CDR1 MGHRA and CDR2 YSYEKL. The CDR3 reads CASSQPGLAAVSTQYF. The DNA of the CDR3 is TGCGCCAGCAGCCAACCTGGACTAGCGGCCGTAAGTACGCAGTATTTT.

CDR3 sequence (DNA): TGTGCCAGCAGATATCAGATGGGGCTCTCCGGATACGAGCAGTACTTC. Its protein is CASRYQMGLSGYEQYF. The V call is TRBV7-8, the J call TRBJ2-7, with a tentative D call TRBD1 (5 bases). In germline, CDR1 is SGHVS, CDR2 FQNEAQ. V was shortened by 6 bases and J by 4 bases, with 22 bases between the two germline ends. The CDR3 consists of 16 residues.

The V gene is TRBV5-6, the J gene TRBJ2-2, with 13 bases lining up with TRBD2. With V trimmed by 0 bases and J by 5 bases, 10 bases remained unmatched. Germline V lookup: CDR1 SGHDT, CDR2 YYEEEE. The CDR3 loop spans 19 amino acids. The CDR3 loop reads CASSLVLTSGGAETGELFF. CDR3 coding DNA: TGTGCCAGCAGCTTGGTTCTAACTAGCGGGGGGGCCGAGACCGGGGAGCTGTTTTTT.

The rearrangement joins TRBV4-3 to TRBJ1-6, with D possibly being TRBD1 (6 bases). This CDR3 is 18 amino acids long. The germline V and J ends were trimmed by 0 bases and 10 bases, with 22 bases remaining between them. Germline assignment: CDR1 LGHNA and CDR2 YSLEER. CDR3 sequence reads: CASSQDLGGRLDLSPLHF. The CDR3 nucleotides are TGCGCCAGCAGCCAAGATTTGGGGGGGCGCCTGGATTTATCACCCCTCCACTTT.

The V and J genes are TRBV6-2 or TRBV6-3 and TRBJ1-6, with D unresolved. The germline gives CDR1 MNHEY, CDR2 SVGEGT. This CDR3 contains 12 residues. The V end was cut by 6 bases, the J end by 5 bases, with 5 bases between. The CDR3: CASSRDNSPLHF. The CDR3 DNA sequence: TGTGCCAGCAGCCGAGATAATTCACCCCTCCACTTT.

The chain links TRBV6-6 to TRBJ1-1; D is unresolved. Germline assignment: CDR1 MNHNY and CDR2 SVGAGI (reference sequence). The CDR3 totals 13 residues. Trimming took off 5 bases at V and 0 bases at J, with 7 bases between the two ends. The CDR3 DNA reads TGTGCCAGCAGTCCAACTATGAACACTGAAGCTTTCTTT. It encodes CASSPTMNTEAFF.

V gene TRBV27 combines with J gene TRBJ2-3; 12 bases align to TRBD2. The J segment lost 2 bases and the V segment lost 8 bases, leaving 8 bases of the junction unmatched. The V gene's germline CDR1 is MNHEY and CDR2 SMNVEV (reference sequence). CDR3 size: 16 residues. Written as DNA, the CDR3 is TGTGCCAGCTTTCCAACTAGCGGGGGGAACACAGATACGCAGTATTTT. Its protein is CASFPTSGGNTDTQYF.

The CDR3 region has the DNA TGTGCCAGCAGCCACTCGGGGACAGGGGGCGACTATGGCTACACCTTC. Its protein is CASSHSGTGGDYGYTF. This rearrangement joins TRBV28 to TRBJ1-2; 12 bases align to TRBD1. The CDR3 length is 16 residues. J lost 3 bases, V lost 6 bases, and 8 bases had no gene match. Germline CDR1 is MDHEN and CDR2 is SYDVKM.